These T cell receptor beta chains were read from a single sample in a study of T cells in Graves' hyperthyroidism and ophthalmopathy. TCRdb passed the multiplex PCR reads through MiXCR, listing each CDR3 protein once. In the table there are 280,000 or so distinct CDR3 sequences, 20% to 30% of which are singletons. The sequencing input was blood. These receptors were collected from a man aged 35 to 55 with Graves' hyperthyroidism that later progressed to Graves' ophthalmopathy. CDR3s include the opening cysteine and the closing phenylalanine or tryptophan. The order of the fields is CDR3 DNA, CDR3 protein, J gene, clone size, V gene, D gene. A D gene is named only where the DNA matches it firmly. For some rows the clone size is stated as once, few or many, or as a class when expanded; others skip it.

TGTGCCAGCAGCTTAGATCATCCTAGCGGGAGACCTTCAGATACGCAGTATTTT,CASSLDHPSGRPSDTQYF,TRBJ2-3,many,TRBV11-2,TRBD2
TGTGCCATCAGTGGGGCCATTGGGGAACCGCAAGAGACCCAGTACTTC,CAISGAIGEPQETQYF,TRBJ2-5,many,TRBV10-3,-
TGTGTCTGGGACGCGGAAGGGGTCGAGCAGTACTTC,CVWDAEGVEQYF,TRBJ2-7,-,TRBV30,-
TGTGCCAGCAGTGAAGGGCTACGGAACGAGCAGTACTTC,CASSEGLRNEQYF,TRBJ2-7,many,TRBV2,-
TGTGCCACCATTTCCAGTGCCCCCTACGAGCAGTACTTC,CATISSAPYEQYF,TRBJ2-7,many,TRBV6-5,-
TGTGCCAGCAGTTTCGCCGGGGGACCGTCCTACGAGCAGTACTTC,CASSFAGGPSYEQYF,TRBJ2-7,many,TRBV27,-
TGTGCCAGCAGTTCCGGGGGGTGGGAAGCTTTCTTT,CASSSGGWEAFF,TRBJ1-1,many,TRBV12-3/TRBV12-4,-
TGTGCCAGCAGCTTGAGTCTAGCGGGCTACGAGCAGTACTTC,CASSLSLAGYEQYF,TRBJ2-7,many,TRBV5-6,TRBD2
TGTGCCAGCAGCTCCGGGACTAGCGGGAGGGGGACCCAGTACTTC,CASSSGTSGRGTQYF,TRBJ2-5,-,TRBV11-1,TRBD2
TGTGCCAGCAGCAGTAGACAGGGTAGCACCGGGGAGCTGTTTTTT,CASSSRQGSTGELFF,TRBJ2-2,-,TRBV12-3/TRBV12-4,TRBD1
TGTGCCAGCAAGGGGTCGGCAGTCGCGGTCGACGAGCAGTACTTC,CASKGSAVAVDEQYF,TRBJ2-7,many,TRBV12-3/TRBV12-4,-
TGCGCCAGCAGCCAAGCAGTTGGAGGACTGAACACTGAAGCTTTCTTT,CASSQAVGGLNTEAFF,TRBJ1-1,many,TRBV4-1,-
TGTGCCAGCAGACCAGGGGTCGCGAACACTGAAGCTTTCTTT,CASRPGVANTEAFF,TRBJ1-1,many,TRBV6-5,-
TGCAGTGCTAAGGAGGACCCAGCCAAAAACATTCAGTACTTC,CSAKEDPAKNIQYF,TRBJ2-4,once,TRBV20-1,-
TGTGCCAGCAGCCGTTGGGAGCTGTTTTTT,CASSRWELFF,TRBJ2-2,many,TRBV12-3/TRBV12-4,-
TGCAGTGCTAGAGGCATAGAGCAACTGAATACTGGCGAGCAGTACTTC,CSARGIEQLNTGEQYF,TRBJ2-7,many,TRBV20-1,-
TGTGCCAGCAGGGGACAGGGGACCTTGAACACTGAAGCTTTCTTT,CASRGQGTLNTEAFF,TRBJ1-1,many,TRBV2,TRBD1
TGTGCCAGTAGCGACGTCCAGGGCGGCAATCAGCCCCAGCATTTT,CASSDVQGGNQPQHF,TRBJ1-5,many,TRBV19,-
TGTGCCAGCAGTCACTGGGACAGGGCACTCGGGGAGCTGTTTTTT,CASSHWDRALGELFF,TRBJ2-2,many,TRBV25-1,TRBD1
TGCAGCGGTACTAGCGATAACACCGGGGAGCTGTTTTTT,CSGTSDNTGELFF,TRBJ2-2,-,TRBV29-1,TRBD2
TGTGCCAGCAGTTTATGGGGGGGGCATAGCAATCAGCCCCAGCATTTT,CASSLWGGHSNQPQHF,TRBJ1-5,-,TRBV28,-
TGTGCCAGCAGTTTTAAAACGCGGGTCGGGCAGTACTTC,CASSFKTRVGQYF,TRBJ2-7,-,TRBV12-3/TRBV12-4,-
TGTGCCAGCGTTACAGGGATTTTTCAGCCCCAGCATTTT,CASVTGIFQPQHF,TRBJ1-5,many,TRBV6-5,-
TGTGCCAGCAGCTCGCACAGTCTGCAGGAGACCCAGTACTTC,CASSSHSLQETQYF,TRBJ2-5,-,TRBV13,-
TGTGCCAGCAGCCTAATGAGTGGGGGAAGCAATCAGCCCCAGCATTTT,CASSLMSGGSNQPQHF,TRBJ1-5,few,TRBV5-6,-
TGTGCCAGTAGGAGGACTATCCGGGAGACCCAGTACTTC,CASRRTIRETQYF,TRBJ2-5,many,TRBV19,-
TGTGCCAGCAGACCTACCTCGACAGACCAAGAGACCCAGTACTTC,CASRPTSTDQETQYF,TRBJ2-5,many,TRBV6-5,-
TGTGCCAGCAGTCTAAGGCAGGGGAACACCGGGGAGCTGTTTTTT,CASSLRQGNTGELFF,TRBJ2-2,-,TRBV28,-
TGCAGTGCTAGACGAGGACAGGGCCAAGAGACCCAGTACTTC,CSARRGQGQETQYF,TRBJ2-5,-,TRBV20-1,TRBD1
TGCAGTGCTAGGACAGGGAAAAAGGGAGAGACCCAGTACTTC,CSARTGKKGETQYF,TRBJ2-5,few,TRBV20-1,TRBD1
TGCGCCAGCAGCCAAGTGGGGCATGGTGGGCGGAACACTGAAGCTTTCTTT,CASSQVGHGGRNTEAFF,TRBJ1-1,many,TRBV4-1,-
TGTGCCAGCAGCCCCGATGGGGGGGCGCATCAGCCCCAGCATTTT,CASSPDGGAHQPQHF,TRBJ1-5,-,TRBV7-8,-
TGTGCCAGCAGGATAGGACAGGGGGATGGCTACACCTTC,CASRIGQGDGYTF,TRBJ1-2,-,TRBV28,TRBD1
TGTGCCAGCAGTTTAGGCAGCTCTTTAGCTTTCTTT,CASSLGSSLAFF,TRBJ1-1,many,TRBV12-3/TRBV12-4,-
TGCAGCGTAGGGGACATCTTCTCCTACGAGCAGTACTTC,CSVGDIFSYEQYF,TRBJ2-7,-,TRBV29-1,-
TGTGCCAGTACGCAGGGTTATCAGCCCCAGCATTTT,CASTQGYQPQHF,TRBJ1-5,many,TRBV19,-
TGTGCCAGCAGTGATGAGGACTCTGGGGCCAACGTCCTGACTTTC,CASSDEDSGANVLTF,TRBJ2-6,-,TRBV6-1,-
TGTGCCAGCAGCTTAAGGAGCTCCTATAATTCACCCCTCCACTTT,CASSLRSSYNSPLHF,TRBJ1-6,many,TRBV5-5,-
TGTGCCAGCACCATAACCTTGGGAGAGACCCAGTACTTC,CASTITLGETQYF,TRBJ2-5,many,TRBV6-1,-
TGTGCCAGCAGTTTAAGCTCCGGGACAGGGTACGGAGAGACCCAGTACTTC,CASSLSSGTGYGETQYF,TRBJ2-5,few,TRBV27,TRBD1
TGTGCCAGCAGAGCTAGCGGGGGGGAAGAGACCCAGTACTTC,CASRASGGEETQYF,TRBJ2-5,once,TRBV6-1,TRBD2
TGTGCCAGCAGTTTATTGGGGGGCAGCGGCTACGAGCAGTACTTC,CASSLLGGSGYEQYF,TRBJ2-7,-,TRBV6-5,-
TGTGCCAGCAGTTTAAGGACGATTAGCGGGAGTTCCTACGAGCAGTACTTC,CASSLRTISGSSYEQYF,TRBJ2-7,many,TRBV12-3/TRBV12-4,TRBD2
TGTGCCAGCTCACAATTATATATCAGAGATCAGCCCCAGCATTTT,CASSQLYIRDQPQHF,TRBJ1-5,few,TRBV18,-
TGTGCCAGCAGTTATGGGGGATATAGCAATCAGCCCCAGCATTTT,CASSYGGYSNQPQHF,TRBJ1-5,-,TRBV6-5,-
TGCAGCGTTGATAGCGGGGATTCCTACGAGCAGTACTTC,CSVDSGDSYEQYF,TRBJ2-7,-,TRBV29-1,TRBD2
TGTGCCAGCCGAACCCCACCCCGTGCAACCATGAACACTGAAGCTTTCTTT,CASRTPPRATMNTEAFF,TRBJ1-1,few,TRBV6-2/TRBV6-3,-
TGTGCCAGCAGCTTAGACCCCAATCAGCCCCAGCATTTT,CASSLDPNQPQHF,TRBJ1-5,many,TRBV7-9,-
TGCAGTGCTAGAGGTCCGGGACTTGAAGCTTTCTTT,CSARGPGLEAFF,TRBJ1-1,-,TRBV20-1,-
TGCGCCAGCAGCCAAGAGCCCCCTACGGGGGGCATGGGCACTGAAGCTTTCTTT,CASSQEPPTGGMGTEAFF,TRBJ1-1,many,TRBV4-1,-
TGCAGTGCTAGGGTGCCGGGTTCGGGAGAGACCCAGTACTTC,CSARVPGSGETQYF,TRBJ2-5,many,TRBV20-1,-
TGTGCCAGCACCACCAGCGGGGTACGGTCCTACGAGCAGTACTTC,CASTTSGVRSYEQYF,TRBJ2-7,-,TRBV6-2/TRBV6-3,TRBD2
TGTGCCAGTGTGGACCGCTCGAACACCGGGGAGCTGTTTTTT,CASVDRSNTGELFF,TRBJ2-2,many,TRBV28,-
TGTGCCAGCAGCCAACAGCGTATCTATGGCTACACCTTC,CASSQQRIYGYTF,TRBJ1-2,many,TRBV14,-
TGTGCCAGCAGTTTGGAGGGGGCCCATCTCTACGAGCAGTACTTC,CASSLEGAHLYEQYF,TRBJ2-7,many,TRBV12-3/TRBV12-4,-
TGTGCCAGCAGTTACGTCGCGCGCACTCGTGGCTACACCTTC,CASSYVARTRGYTF,TRBJ1-2,-,TRBV6-2/TRBV6-3,-
TGTGCCAGCAGCACCCGGGACAGAGGGGGCTATGGCTACACCTTC,CASSTRDRGGYGYTF,TRBJ1-2,many,TRBV12-3/TRBV12-4,TRBD1
TGTGCCTGGAGTTGGGCGGGCCGGGATCAGCCCCAGCATTTT,CAWSWAGRDQPQHF,TRBJ1-5,many,TRBV30,-
TGTGCCAGCAAGGCTGCGTCGGGAGGTTACGAGCAGTACTTC,CASKAASGGYEQYF,TRBJ2-7,-,TRBV28,TRBD2
TGTGCCAGCAGAAAAGATACGCAGTATTTT,CASRKDTQYF,TRBJ2-3,many,TRBV2,-